Below are 22 T cell receptor beta chains sequenced from a single sample in a study of shared clonotypes between healthy human individuals. Sequencing was performed with immunoSEQ multiplex PCR; in TCRdb, only in-frame clones are kept and a portion is missing. The data show around 510,000 clones, more than 95% seen once. Sequenced input: naive CD4+ T cells sorted from blood. The subset is: CD45RA+ positively selected. The receptors stem from a woman aged 25 to 39 in good health.

The rearrangement links TRBV7-3 to TRBJ1-1, with D hard to call. V lost 5 bases, J lost 4 bases, and 11 bases lay in between. Per germline, CDR1 SGHTA and CDR2 FQGTGA. This CDR3 has 13 residues. The CDR3 DNA reads TGTGCCAGCAGCCCCGGTTGGGGCACTGAAGCTTTCTTT. This gives the protein CASSPGWGTEAFF.

This chain connects TRBV19 to TRBJ2-1; D uncertain. The V end was cut by 3 bases, the J end by 3 bases, with 18 bases between. Germline assignment: CDR1 LNHDA and CDR2 SQIVND (reference sequence). The CDR3 sequence is 17 residues long. The CDR3 reads CASSIPAHLEYYNEQFF. The CDR3 nucleotides read TGTGCCAGTAGTATTCCTGCGCACTTGGAGTACTACAATGAGCAGTTCTTC.

The rearrangement joins TRBV2 to TRBJ1-1; 8 bases line up with TRBD1. The germline V gene encodes CDR1 SNHLY and CDR2 FYNNEI. The CDR3 extends over 12 amino acids. The V gene end was trimmed by 8 bases and the J gene end by 3 bases; junction bases not matched to a gene: 2. CDR3 loop: CASGGQDTEAFF. In DNA form, the CDR3 reads TGTGCCAGCGGGGGACAGGACACTGAAGCTTTCTTT.

The J gene is TRBJ2-3, the V gene TRBV7-9; TRBD2 aligns across 7 bases. Germline V lookup: CDR1 SEHNR, CDR2 FQNEAQ (reference sequence). This CDR3 has 16 amino acids. V lost 5 bases to trimming and J lost 0 bases; unmatched junction nucleotides: 8. The CDR3 loop reads CASSPRGSGSTDTQYF. The CDR3 DNA is TGTGCCAGCAGCCCTCGTGGTAGCGGGAGCACAGATACGCAGTATTTT.

V gene TRBV28 combines with J gene TRBJ1-4, with a weak D call TRBD1 (6 bases). Trimming cost V 6 bases and J 0 bases, with 20 bases left between them. Germline CDR1 is MDHEN and CDR2 is SYDVKM. There are 18 residues in the CDR3. The chain's CDR3 is CASSSGVRSKATNEKLFF. The CDR3, as DNA: TGTGCCAGCAGCTCAGGGGTCCGCTCCAAAGCAACTAATGAAAAACTGTTTTTT.

The V call is TRBV19, the J call TRBJ2-7; weak D call: TRBD2 (5 bases). Germline V lookup: CDR1 LNHDA, CDR2 SQIVND (reference sequence). V was pared by 3 bases and J by 0 bases, with 21 bases between. The CDR3 covers 18 residues. The CDR3 protein is CASSINRGGIGSSYEQYF. CDR3 nucleotide sequence: TGTGCCAGTAGTATTAATCGTGGAGGTATTGGGAGCTCCTACGAGCAGTACTTC.

In this sample, this clone turned up once. The rearrangement joins TRBV7-3 to TRBJ2-2, with D uncertain. The CDR3 covers 17 residues. V dropped 4 bases and J dropped 6 bases, with 21 bases sitting between them. Germline loops: CDR1 SGHTA, CDR2 FQGTGA. CDR3 loop: CASSSTLSPTGAGELFF. CDR3 nucleotides: TGTGCCAGCAGCTCAACCTTAAGCCCCACTGGCGCCGGGGAGCTGTTTTTT.

The chain carries TRBV5-1 and TRBJ1-1; TRBD1 is a possible D gene (5 bases). The CDR3 runs 15 residues. Germline V lookup: CDR1 SGHRS, CDR2 YFSETQ. The V end lost 3 bases, the J end lost 0 bases, and 12 bases lay between the germline ends. CDR3 DNA sequence: TGCGCCAGCAGCTCCGGCGGCAGGGTGAACACTGAAGCTTTCTTT. This codes for CASSSGGRVNTEAFF.

This chain links TRBV2 with TRBJ1-1, with D perhaps matching TRBD1 (5 bases). The CDR3 runs 12 residues. From germline, CDR1 is SNHLY and CDR2 FYNNEI. Trimming took 6 bases from V and 1 from J, leaving 6 bases between them. The CDR3 nucleotides are TGTGCCAGCAGGGGGGAGAACACTGAAGCTTTCTTT. Translated, it gives CASRGENTEAFF.

The chain joins TRBV28 to TRBJ2-3, with 7 nucleotides matching TRBD2. Germline V gene sequence: CDR1 MDHEN, CDR2 SYDVKM. With V trimmed by 0 bases and J by 5 bases, 8 bases remained unmatched. The CDR3 length is 16 residues. CDR3 protein: CASSLWGGSSGDTQYF. The CDR3 nucleotides are TGTGCCAGCAGTTTATGGGGGGGTTCTAGCGGAGATACGCAGTATTTT.

V gene TRBV28 combines with J gene TRBJ2-7; 8 bases are shared with TRBD2. Germline V gene lookup returns CDR1 MDHEN and CDR2 SYDVKM. Germline trimming cut 8 bases from V and 3 bases from J; bases unmatched to any gene: 12. This CDR3 comprises 15 residues. This CDR3 is CASLPPSGGNYEQYF. The CDR3 nucleotides are TGTGCCAGCCTCCCCCCATCGGGAGGGAACTACGAGCAGTACTTC.

The J gene is TRBJ2-7, the V gene TRBV5-1; 11 bases are shared with TRBD2. V dropped 1 base and J dropped 2; count of bases not matched to a gene: 5. Germline CDR1 and CDR2: SGHRS and YFSETQ. The length of the CDR3 is 16 residues. Here the CDR3 DNA reads TGCGCCAGCAGCTTGAACCTAGCGGGGGGTACCTACGAGCAGTACTTC. As protein: CASSLNLAGGTYEQYF.

The chain joins TRBV10-3 to TRBJ1-1; D may be TRBD1 (6 bases). Trimming shortened V by 10 bases and J by 1 base, and 13 bases separated the two germline ends. CDR3 length: 13 amino acids. Looked up from germline, CDR1 is ENHRY and CDR2 is SYGVKD. CDR3 loop: CASNRASNTEAFF. CDR3 nucleotide sequence: TGTGCCAGTAACAGGGCATCGAACACTGAAGCTTTCTTT.

The chain carries TRBV23-1 and TRBJ2-5; D call uncertain. TRBV23-1 is an ORF for which the function is uncertain. CDR3 length equals 14 residues. V was cut by 4 bases and J by 5 bases, with 14 bases left in between. CDR3 in amino acids: CASSLSTILETQYF. The CDR3 DNA reads as TGCGCCAGCAGTCTTTCCACGATATTGGAGACCCAGTACTTC.

This sequence joins TRBV27 and TRBJ2-7; 12 bases match TRBD2. CDR1 MNHEY and CDR2 SMNVEV come from the germline V gene (reference sequence). Losses at the gene ends were 9 bases for V and 2 bases for J; bases not matched to a gene: 8. The CDR3 extends over 15 amino acids. The CDR3 DNA sequence: TGTGCCAGTGGACTAGCGGGGTTTCAGGCCTACGAGCAGTACTTC. Amino acids: CASGLAGFQAYEQYF.

The chain uses TRBV6-6 and TRBJ2-5, with 7 bases lining up with TRBD2. With 5 bases clipped from V and 4 bases from J, the junction kept 4 bases outside the gene matches. Germline-derived CDR1 and CDR2 are MNHNY and SVGAGI (reference sequence). The CDR3 runs 13 residues. For the CDR3, the DNA is TGTGCCAGCAGTAATGCGGGAGTAGAGACCCAGTACTTC. Its protein is CASSNAGVETQYF.

The sample holds one count of this clone. The chain joins TRBV28 to TRBJ1-5; tentatively, D is TRBD1 (6 bases). Looked up from germline, CDR1 is MDHEN and CDR2 is SYDVKM. V dropped 8 bases and J dropped 2 bases, with 13 bases sitting between them. This CDR3 comprises 14 residues. This chain's CDR3 is CASLRQARNQPQHF. The CDR3 nucleotides read TGTGCCAGCCTCCGACAGGCCCGCAATCAGCCCCAGCATTTT.

This clone was observed once. V gene TRBV21-1 combines with J gene TRBJ2-3; the table's D call of TRBD2 was not tested on the DNA. TRBV21-1 is a pseudogene. The CDR3 runs to 20 residues. Written as DNA, the CDR3 is TGTGCCAGCAGCAAAGAGAAGGTGGAGCGGGCCTCCAATAGCACAGATACGCAGTATTTT. This codes for CASSKEKVERASNSTDTQYF.

The chain joins TRBV5-1 to TRBJ2-7; D remains unclear. CDR1 is SGHRS and CDR2 is YFSETQ in the germline V gene. Trimming pared 4 bases from V and 3 bases from J, leaving 14 bases between. CDR3 length: 14 amino acids. The chain's CDR3 is CASSPPLGIYEQYF. The CDR3 DNA follows: TGCGCCAGCAGCCCCCCCCTAGGGATCTACGAGCAGTACTTC.

This clone was observed a single time. The chain recombines TRBV28 with TRBJ2-1; possibly TRBD2 for D (5 bases). Germline lookup yields CDR1 MDHEN and CDR2 SYDVKM. The CDR3 length is 15 residues. V shed 6 bases and J shed 4 bases, with 16 bases lying between them. The CDR3 spells CASSLRLTGYNEQFF. Here the CDR3 DNA reads TGTGCCAGCAGCCTCAGACTAACCGGATACAATGAGCAGTTCTTC.

The V gene is TRBV19, the J gene TRBJ2-7, with TRBD1 matching over 10 bases. J gave up 3 bases and V 4 bases, and 12 bases lay outside the gene matches. Germline CDR1 and CDR2: LNHDA and SQIVND (reference sequence). This CDR3 is 17 amino acids long. This CDR3 is CASSRPPGQGPFYEQYF. The DNA for the CDR3 is TGTGCCAGTAGTAGACCCCCGGGACAGGGGCCCTTCTACGAGCAGTACTTC.

The gene calls are TRBV19 and TRBJ2-2, with a tentative D call TRBD2 (5 bases). The V gene's germline CDR1 is LNHDA and CDR2 SQIVND (reference sequence). V lost 1 base and J lost 4, with 13 bases in between. CDR3 length: 16 residues. In DNA, the CDR3 is TGTGCCAGTAGTATAGGGGTTAGCGTAGGCACCGGGGAGCTGTTTTTT. It encodes CASSIGVSVGTGELFF.